A single sample gave rise to the 24 T cell receptor beta chains below, sequenced in a study of lymphopenia after photon versus proton radiotherapy. TCRdb's table, derived via immunoSEQ multiplex PCR, lists solely in-frame clones and lacks some. In the table there are tens of thousands of clones, approximately 88% of which are singletons. The source material was peripheral blood, sampled from a patient treated with proton-based radiotherapy. These receptors were taken from a man aged 60 to 69 with pancreatic cancer.

In DNA form, the CDR3 reads TGTGCCAGCAGCTTGATCCCCGCGGACACCGGGGAGCTGTTTTTT. Amino acid sequence: CASSLIPADTGELFF. The chain combines TRBV5-8 with TRBJ2-2, with D unresolved. The germline gives CDR1 SGHTS, CDR2 YDEGEE. The CDR3 is made up of 15 amino acids. V shed 1 base and J shed 3 bases, with 10 bases lying between them.

This sequence joins TRBV29-1 and TRBJ1-1, with 7 bases lining up with TRBD1. The CDR3 extends over 13 amino acids. V shed 2 bases and J 7 bases; nucleotides not matched to a gene: 7. Germline V CDR1 and CDR2: SQVTM, ANQGSEA. CDR3 DNA: TGCAGCGTTGAAAAGTATCAGGGGGTTGAAGCTTTCTTT. Translation: CSVEKYQGVEAFF.

The rearrangement joins TRBV7-3 to TRBJ2-2; a weak D match, TRBD1 (6 bases). V shed 2 bases and J shed 4 bases, with 8 bases lying between them. The CDR3 has 14 amino acids. CDR1 is SGHTA, CDR2 FQGTGA, per germline. CDR3 DNA: TGTGCCAGCAGCTTACTACAGGGCACCGGGGAGCTGTTTTTT. It codes for CASSLLQGTGELFF.

This rearrangement joins TRBV27 to TRBJ2-3; 12 bases align to TRBD2. V shed 5 bases, J shed 1 base, and the junction held 4 bases outside the gene matches. Per the germline V gene, CDR1 is MNHEY and CDR2 is SMNVEV (reference sequence). CDR3 length: 16 amino acids. In DNA, the CDR3 is TGTGCCAGCAGTGCCAGACTAGCGGGAGGCACAGATACGCAGTATTTT. It codes for CASSARLAGGTDTQYF.

V is TRBV4-1 and J is TRBJ1-5; D is unclear. Trimming cost V 4 bases and J 7 bases, with 14 bases left between them. Germline V gene lookup returns CDR1 MGHRA and CDR2 YSYEKL. CDR3 length: 14 residues. The CDR3 DNA reads as TGCGCCAGCAGCCGCACGGAGACGGGACAGCCCCAGCATTTT. This translates into CASSRTETGQPQHF.

This clone came up a few times. The V call is TRBV7-8, the J call TRBJ2-1; D may be TRBD2 (6 bases). The CDR3 loop spans 15 amino acids. The germline CDR1 and CDR2 sequences are SGHVS and FQNEAQ. The germline V and J ends were trimmed by 5 bases and 4 bases, with 15 bases remaining between them. The CDR3 DNA sequence: TGTGCCAGCAGCGGGCAGAGCGGGCGATACAATGAGCAGTTCTTC. It encodes CASSGQSGRYNEQFF.

In this sample, this clone turned up a few times. This chain uses TRBV19 with TRBJ2-2; D gene uncertain. Looked up from germline, CDR1 is LNHDA and CDR2 is SQIVND (reference sequence). The CDR3 is 13 residues long. V was shortened by 6 bases and J by 6 bases, with 11 bases between the two germline ends. The chain's CDR3 is CASSPMSPGELFF. The CDR3 nucleotides read TGTGCCAGTAGCCCAATGAGCCCCGGGGAGCTGTTTTTT. The full variable domain, its missing parts supplied by reference TRBV19 and TRBJ2-2, is DGGITQSPKYLFRKEGQNVTLSCEQNLNHDAMYWYRQDPGQGLRLIYYSQIVNDFQKGDIAEGYSVSREKKESFPLTVTSAQKNPTAFYLCASSPMSPGELFFGEGSRLTVL.

This clone has a handful of counts. Here the CDR3 reads CASSWYGQGNTEAFF. The DNA for the CDR3 is TGTGCCAGCAGCTGGTACGGACAGGGGAACACTGAAGCTTTCTTT. J is TRBJ1-1 and V is TRBV7-9; 8 positions agree with TRBD1. V lost 4 bases, J lost 1 base, and 5 bases stayed unmatched. Germline V gene sequence: CDR1 SEHNR, CDR2 FQNEAQ (reference sequence). CDR3 length: 15 amino acids.

The chain uses TRBV28 and TRBJ2-3, with 9 bases matching TRBD1. The germline V gene has CDR1 MDHEN and CDR2 SYDVKM. CDR3 length: 16 residues. The J segment lost 3 bases and the V segment lost 5 bases, leaving 9 bases of the junction unmatched. The CDR3 nucleotides are TGTGCCAGCAGTCCCACCCGGGACAGGGAAACAGATACGCAGTATTTT. It encodes CASSPTRDRETDTQYF.

This chain connects TRBV19 to TRBJ1-5; D possibly corresponds to TRBD1 (5 bases). CDR1 is LNHDA, CDR2 SQIVND, per germline (reference sequence). V lost 6 bases to trimming and J lost 3 bases, with 15 bases between them. CDR3 length: 15 amino acids. CDR3 DNA: TGTGCCAGTAGAAGCAGGGAAGGGGACAATCAGCCCCAGCATTTT. Protein: CASRSREGDNQPQHF.

DNA of the CDR3: TGTGCCAGCAGCCGTTCCTACTACAATGAGCAGTTCTTC. Its protein product is CASSRSYYNEQFF. The chain uses TRBV27 and TRBJ2-1; D uncertain. The V and J ends lost 6 bases and 3 bases respectively, with 9 bases between them. Germline values: CDR1 MNHEY, CDR2 SMNVEV (reference sequence). The CDR3 covers 13 residues.

V gene TRBV7-8 combines with J gene TRBJ2-1; TRBD1 or TRBD2 may be the D gene (5 bases each). V dropped 5 bases and J dropped 4 bases, with 15 bases sitting between them. CDR1 is SGHVS, CDR2 FQNEAQ, per germline. This CDR3 spans 15 amino acids. The chain's CDR3 is CASSPLWGTYNEQFF. CDR3 nucleotides: TGTGCCAGCAGCCCACTATGGGGGACGTACAATGAGCAGTTCTTC.

The rearrangement uses TRBV15 and TRBJ2-7; D possibly corresponds to TRBD2 (5 bases). The CDR3 sequence is 14 residues long. Trimming removed 3 bases from V and 6 bases from J, with 15 bases in between. Germline CDR1 and CDR2: LNHNV and YYDKDF (reference sequence). Written as DNA, the CDR3 is TGTGCCACCAGCAGGGGGAGTAGTACGGTCGAGCAGTACTTC. Translated, it gives CATSRGSSTVEQYF.

The chain has TRBV7-9 and TRBJ2-7; either TRBD1 or TRBD2 may fit D (5 bases each). The CDR3 has 14 residues. Germline assignment: CDR1 SEHNR and CDR2 FQNEAQ (reference sequence). V lost 2 bases to trimming and J lost 5 bases, with 13 bases between them. CDR3 DNA: TGTGCCAGCAGCTTAATGGGGGTAATCCACGAGCAGTACTTC. Translated, it gives CASSLMGVIHEQYF. The whole variable domain, remainder taken from reference TRBV7-9 and TRBJ2-7, is DTGVSQNPRHKITKRGQNVTFRCDPISEHNRLYWYRQTLGQGPEFLTYFQNEAQLEKSRLLSDRFSAERPKGSFSTLEIQRTEQGDSAMYLCASSLMGVIHEQYFGPGTRLTVT.

The V call is TRBV5-1, the J call TRBJ1-2; D remains unclear. V was shortened by 0 bases and J by 6 bases, with 12 bases between the two germline ends. CDR3 length: 14 residues. Per germline, CDR1 SGHRS and CDR2 YFSETQ. The CDR3 region has the DNA TGCGCCAGCAGCTTGGCGGCAGATTACAATGGCTACACCTTC. It codes for CASSLAADYNGYTF.

V usage is TRBV30 and J usage is TRBJ2-3; D gene ambiguous. CDR3 size: 14 residues. Germline CDR1 and CDR2: GTSNPN and SVGIG (reference sequence). V was pared by 0 bases and J by 1 base, with 8 bases between. CDR3 DNA: TGTGCCTGGAGTGTGGAATCGCGCACAGATACGCAGTATTTT. As protein: CAWSVESRTDTQYF.

The chain joins TRBV18 to TRBJ2-5; TRBD2 is a possible D gene (5 bases). The CDR3 totals 16 residues. The germline V and J ends were trimmed by 3 bases and 4 bases, with 18 bases remaining between them. The germline CDR1 and CDR2 sequences are KGHSH and LQKENI. The CDR3 reads CASSPPWRSAAETQYF. The CDR3 DNA reads TGTGCCAGCTCACCCCCTTGGAGGTCAGCGGCAGAGACCCAGTACTTC. Full variable domain (outside the CDR3, taken from reference TRBV18 and TRBJ2-5): NAGVMQNPRHLVRRRGQEARLRCSPMKGHSHVYWYRQLPEEGLKFMVYLQKENIIDESGMPKERFSAEFPKEGPSILRIQQVVRGDSAAYFCASSPPWRSAAETQYFGPGTRLLVL.

The J gene is TRBJ2-7, the V gene TRBV28, with D perhaps TRBD2 (6 bases). CDR3 length: 12 residues. In germline, CDR1 is MDHEN, CDR2 SYDVKM. V lost 7 bases and J 3 bases, leaving 10 bases between the germline ends. The CDR3 is CASMGGSYEQYF. CDR3 bases: TGTGCCAGCATGGGGGGAAGCTACGAGCAGTACTTC.

V gene TRBV4-2 combines with J gene TRBJ2-1, with 12 bases identical to TRBD2. CDR3 length: 17 amino acids. The V gene end was trimmed by 1 base and the J gene end by 6 bases; junction bases not matched to a gene: 7. Germline V gene lookup returns CDR1 LGHNA and CDR2 YNFKEQ. This CDR3 reads CASSQAGTSGPGNEQFF. The CDR3 DNA sequence: TGTGCCAGCAGCCAAGCGGGGACTAGCGGGCCGGGCAATGAGCAGTTCTTC.

This chain links TRBV6-1 with TRBJ1-2, with D maybe TRBD1 (5 bases). The CDR3 has 14 amino acids. The V gene's germline CDR1 is MNHNS and CDR2 SASEGT. The germline V and J ends were trimmed by 6 bases and 3 bases, with 14 bases remaining between them. This CDR3 is CASRMTAGDYGYTF. The CDR3, as DNA: TGTGCCAGCAGGATGACAGCGGGTGACTATGGCTACACCTTC.

The J gene is TRBJ2-7, the V gene TRBV2; D gene uncertain. Germline V gene lookup returns CDR1 SNHLY and CDR2 FYNNEI. This CDR3 has 13 amino acids. V lost 6 bases and J 3 bases, leaving 12 bases between the germline ends. The CDR3, as DNA: TGTGCCAGCAGGGTTTTCGGCCTCTACGAGCAGTACTTC. Translated: CASRVFGLYEQYF.

This chain links TRBV6-1 with TRBJ2-1, with 7 positions matching TRBD2. The CDR3 spans 15 residues. CDR1 and CDR2 from the germline V gene are MNHNS and SASEGT. With V trimmed by 5 bases and J by 6 bases, 10 bases remained unmatched. CDR3: CASSHRTGGGNEQFF. In nucleotides, the CDR3 is TGTGCCAGCAGTCACCGGACCGGCGGGGGCAATGAGCAGTTCTTC.

By share of the sample, this clone is medium-sized. The gene calls are TRBV7-8 and TRBJ1-2; 7 nucleotides align to TRBD1. V lost 6 bases, J lost 4 bases, and 17 bases stayed unmatched. The V gene's germline CDR1 is SGHVS and CDR2 FQNEAQ. The CDR3 runs to 17 residues. The CDR3, as DNA: TGTGCCAGCAGAAGCGGAGGGGGCAGGGGATCTATCTATGGCTACACCTTC. Its translation is CASRSGGGRGSIYGYTF.

V usage is TRBV5-6 and J usage is TRBJ1-4, with 7 bases that match TRBD1. The CDR3 spans 14 residues. The V gene's germline CDR1 is SGHDT and CDR2 YYEEEE. V dropped 6 bases and J dropped 8; count of bases not matched to a gene: 10. CDR3 nucleotide sequence: TGTGCCAGCAACTTACAGGGGTTGGGGGAAAAACTGTTTTTT. It specifies CASNLQGLGEKLFF. Looking up the rest from reference TRBV5-6 and TRBJ1-4 gives the full variable domain: DAGVTQSPTHLIKTRGQQVTLRCSPKSGHDTVSWYQQALGQGPQFIFQYYEEEERQRGNFPDRFSGHQFPNYSSELNVNALLLGDSALYLCASNLQGLGEKLFFGSGTQLSVL.